A selection of T cell receptor beta chains follows, all from one sample in a study of tumor-infiltrating lymphocytes in primary liver carcinoma. MiXCR, applied by TCRdb to the multiplex PCR reads, yields one record per CDR3 protein. The sample holds 300,000 to 350,000 distinct CDR3 sequences, roughly 60% seen once. Sequencing used peripheral blood. The receptors derive from a woman in her twenties or thirties with primary liver carcinoma and hepatitis B virus infection. CDR3s leave out the opening cysteine and the closing phenylalanine or tryptophan. Each record gives: clone size, V gene, J gene, CDR3 protein. Expanded clones get a size class; other rows say once, few or many, or leave the size out.

abundance: many; v_gene: TRBV11-3; j_gene: TRBJ2-7; CDR3aa: ASSLAGRVVDEQY
abundance: NA; v_gene: TRBV6-1; j_gene: TRBJ2-5; CDR3aa: ASNPVGRTGRETQY
abundance: many; v_gene: TRBV12-3/TRBV12-4; j_gene: TRBJ2-3; CDR3aa: ASRPGTGDTQY
abundance: many; v_gene: TRBV12-3/TRBV12-4; j_gene: TRBJ2-7; CDR3aa: ASRRRGADYEQY
abundance: NA; v_gene: TRBV5-1; j_gene: TRBJ2-3; CDR3aa: DSSPDLDTQY
abundance: NA; v_gene: TRBV2; j_gene: TRBJ2-3; CDR3aa: ASSSPRLLAGIDTQY
abundance: NA; v_gene: TRBV29-1; j_gene: TRBJ2-3; CDR3aa: SGKPDYSIDTQY
abundance: few; v_gene: TRBV6-1; j_gene: TRBJ2-7; CDR3aa: ASRRGDPSSYEQY
abundance: many; v_gene: TRBV12-3/TRBV12-4; j_gene: TRBJ1-2; CDR3aa: ASSFSGQGAKVGGYT
abundance: NA; v_gene: TRBV6-2/TRBV6-3; j_gene: TRBJ2-7; CDR3aa: ASTGTSGRPVQY
abundance: once; v_gene: TRBV19; j_gene: TRBJ1-5; CDR3aa: ASNMEERSNQPQH
abundance: NA; v_gene: TRBV12-3/TRBV12-4; j_gene: TRBJ2-1; CDR3aa: TSSPNLANEQS
abundance: NA; v_gene: TRBV11-2; j_gene: TRBJ2-2; CDR3aa: ASSFSGGLIWELF
abundance: NA; v_gene: TRBV6-6; j_gene: TRBJ1-6; CDR3aa: ASSYSKGQASYNSPLH
abundance: NA; v_gene: TRBV5-5; j_gene: TRBJ2-5; CDR3aa: TSIFGGEETQY
abundance: few; v_gene: TRBV7-8; j_gene: TRBJ1-1; CDR3aa: ASSLAGPNTEAF
abundance: many; v_gene: TRBV11-2; j_gene: TRBJ2-5; CDR3aa: ASSRAPQGRQETQY
abundance: NA; v_gene: TRBV11-2; j_gene: TRBJ2-7; CDR3aa: ASSQGTGARGYEQY
abundance: many; v_gene: TRBV6-5; j_gene: TRBJ2-7; CDR3aa: ASRTSGPSYEQY
abundance: few; v_gene: TRBV6-2/TRBV6-3; j_gene: TRBJ2-7; CDR3aa: ASSLSLRVHEQY
abundance: NA; v_gene: TRBV10-3; j_gene: TRBJ2-1; CDR3aa: ATIRAGEDEQF
abundance: NA; v_gene: TRBV29-1; j_gene: TRBJ2-3; CDR3aa: SIGRLAGEGTQY
abundance: NA; v_gene: TRBV11-1; j_gene: TRBJ1-2; CDR3aa: ASSDPRQGARMAGHT
abundance: NA; v_gene: TRBV4-1; j_gene: TRBJ2-7; CDR3aa: ASSLDHLGQSSYEQY
abundance: NA; v_gene: TRBV6-5; j_gene: TRBJ1-6; CDR3aa: AGSYRARRRRDSPLH
abundance: NA; v_gene: TRBV5-4; j_gene: TRBJ2-5; CDR3aa: ASGLREGIKTQY
abundance: NA; v_gene: TRBV2; j_gene: TRBJ2-5; CDR3aa: ASGRSGQETQY
abundance: once; v_gene: TRBV28; j_gene: TRBJ2-1; CDR3aa: ASSSLAHAQF
abundance: many; v_gene: TRBV6-1; j_gene: TRBJ2-7; CDR3aa: ASSDAGTGKHEQY
abundance: few; v_gene: TRBV28; j_gene: TRBJ2-5; CDR3aa: ASSRPGTGGETQY
abundance: few; v_gene: TRBV12-3/TRBV12-4; j_gene: TRBJ2-7; CDR3aa: ASSLFPQDGYEQY
abundance: NA; v_gene: TRBV11-2; j_gene: TRBJ2-5; CDR3aa: ACSSPSREETQY
abundance: many; v_gene: TRBV6-1; j_gene: TRBJ2-5; CDR3aa: ASSEMLASQETQY
abundance: many; v_gene: TRBV4-3; j_gene: TRBJ2-1; CDR3aa: ASSQDRGTSGNEQF
abundance: once; v_gene: TRBV11-2; j_gene: TRBJ1-1; CDR3aa: ASSLYLNVLGGTEAF
abundance: NA; v_gene: TRBV6-2/TRBV6-3; j_gene: TRBJ2-6; CDR3aa: ASSSATGTVMFGANVLT
abundance: NA; v_gene: TRBV2; j_gene: TRBJ1-2; CDR3aa: ASGGQGYNGYT
abundance: few; v_gene: TRBV4-2; j_gene: TRBJ2-1; CDR3aa: ASSQGPRAYQAFGSYNEQF
abundance: few; v_gene: TRBV10-3; j_gene: TRBJ2-5; CDR3aa: AISDSSGETQY
abundance: once; v_gene: TRBV7-9; j_gene: TRBJ2-3; CDR3aa: ASIRTSITDTQY
abundance: once; v_gene: TRBV6-1; j_gene: TRBJ2-7; CDR3aa: ASSEDRWLYEQY
abundance: once; v_gene: TRBV28; j_gene: TRBJ1-2; CDR3aa: ASSFGGIPGYT
abundance: many; v_gene: TRBV4-3; j_gene: TRBJ2-1; CDR3aa: ASSQGASGVSEQF
abundance: many; v_gene: TRBV29-1; j_gene: TRBJ2-2; CDR3aa: SVDGQNTGELF
abundance: many; v_gene: TRBV12-3/TRBV12-4; j_gene: TRBJ1-1; CDR3aa: ASSLGEAF
abundance: many; v_gene: TRBV12-3/TRBV12-4; j_gene: TRBJ1-1; CDR3aa: ASSWTGRTEAF
abundance: NA; v_gene: TRBV4-3; j_gene: TRBJ2-1; CDR3aa: AGSQDFISPGIYNEQF
abundance: NA; v_gene: TRBV28; j_gene: TRBJ2-7; CDR3aa: ASSLAVTYEQY
abundance: NA; v_gene: TRBV14; j_gene: TRBJ2-3; CDR3aa: ASSQALAGAYMQY
abundance: NA; v_gene: TRBV12-3/TRBV12-4; j_gene: TRBJ2-2; CDR3aa: ASGLRWANTGELF
abundance: many; v_gene: TRBV29-1; j_gene: TRBJ2-7; CDR3aa: SVGMASYTLSYEQY
abundance: NA; v_gene: TRBV7-8; j_gene: TRBJ2-1; CDR3aa: ASSLSPLAGSSYNEQF
abundance: many; v_gene: TRBV11-2; j_gene: TRBJ2-7; CDR3aa: ASSFSVLEQY
abundance: NA; v_gene: TRBV6-5; j_gene: TRBJ2-6; CDR3aa: ASSREISGANVLT